The table lists the clone carrying this T cell receptor (beta chain) with a few counts. Its antigen is not known. Germline and junction disagree at one end, which may indicate a read error. These data originate in a study of identical twins. General study findings and limits: In cord blood, abundant beta clonotypes had fewer insertions; memory showed no trend. There is a chance that invariant MAIT and iNKT cells partially muddied zero-insertion analyses.

TCRdb processed the 5' RACE reads anew with MiXCR; each CDR3 protein has one entry. The table includes fewer than 250,000 distinct CDR3 sequences, approximately 7.9% detected once. Germline V gene data show CDR1 as SQVTM and CDR2 as ANQGSEA. This CDR3 is 14 amino acids long. These same data were also listed under a study on yellow fever vaccine responses in identical twins. That publication notes: The T cell response to vaccination in identical twins was reportedly partly convergent and partly personalized.

The clonotype comes from a woman under 30 in good health. Sequenced material: CD8+ T cells sorted from blood. The chain couples TRBV29-1 to TRBJ2-2, with a weak D call TRBD2 (5 bases). DNA for the CDR3: TGCAGCGTGGAAGAGGGAGACGGAACCGGGGAGCTGTTTTTT. It yields the protein CSVEEGDGTGELFF.